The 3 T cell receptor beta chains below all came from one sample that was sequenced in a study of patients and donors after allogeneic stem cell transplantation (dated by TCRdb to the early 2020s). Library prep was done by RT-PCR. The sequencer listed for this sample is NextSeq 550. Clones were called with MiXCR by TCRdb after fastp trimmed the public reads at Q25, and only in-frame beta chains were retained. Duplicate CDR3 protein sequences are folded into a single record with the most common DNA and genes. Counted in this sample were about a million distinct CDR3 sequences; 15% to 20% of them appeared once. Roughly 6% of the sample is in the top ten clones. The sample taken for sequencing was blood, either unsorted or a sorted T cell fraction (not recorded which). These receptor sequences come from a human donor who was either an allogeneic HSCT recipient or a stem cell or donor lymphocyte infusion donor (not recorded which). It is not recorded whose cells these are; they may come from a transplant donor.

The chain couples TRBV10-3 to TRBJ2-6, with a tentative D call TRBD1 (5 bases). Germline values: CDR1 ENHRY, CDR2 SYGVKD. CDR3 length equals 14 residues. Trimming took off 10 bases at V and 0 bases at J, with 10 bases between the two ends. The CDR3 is CATLRDSGANVLTF. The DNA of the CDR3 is TGTGCCACACTCAGGGACTCTGGGGCCAACGTCCTGACTTTC.

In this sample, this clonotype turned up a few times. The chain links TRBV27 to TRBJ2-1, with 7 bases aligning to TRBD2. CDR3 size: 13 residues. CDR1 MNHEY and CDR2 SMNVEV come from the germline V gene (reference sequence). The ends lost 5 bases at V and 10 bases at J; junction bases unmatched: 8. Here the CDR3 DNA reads TGTGCCAGCAGTGGTAACGGGGAGGGGGAGCAGTTCTTC. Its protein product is CASSGNGEGEQFF.

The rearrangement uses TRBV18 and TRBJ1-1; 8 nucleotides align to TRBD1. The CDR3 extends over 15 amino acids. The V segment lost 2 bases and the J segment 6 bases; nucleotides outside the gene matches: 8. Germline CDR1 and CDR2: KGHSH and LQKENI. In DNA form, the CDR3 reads TGTGCCAGCTCACCAGCAGGACAGGGAGGCTCTGAAGCTTTCTTT. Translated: CASSPAGQGGSEAFF.